The 10 T cell receptor beta chains given below trace back to one sample, sequenced in a study of early T cells in non-severe SARS-CoV-2 infection. TCRdb independently ran MiXCR on the 5' RACE reads; one entry per CDR3 protein. The sample lists about 54,000 distinct CDR3 sequences, about 7.1% occurring once. Source: whole blood, taken at baseline. These receptors all stem from an adult who was a healthcare worker with PCR-confirmed SARS-CoV-2 infection or an uninfected control (not recorded which).

Only a few counts were recorded for this clonotype. V is TRBV7-2 and J is TRBJ2-4; D ambiguous. This CDR3 has 14 amino acids. V was clipped by 8 bases and J by 3 bases, with 14 bases between them. Looked up from germline, CDR1 is SGHTA and CDR2 is FQGNSA. The CDR3 reads CASSSRAVKNIQYF. In DNA form, the CDR3 reads TGTGCCAGCTCCTCTAGGGCCGTCAAAAACATTCAGTACTTC.

The chain combines TRBV7-9 with TRBJ1-5, with D perhaps TRBD1 (5 bases). Germline V lookup: CDR1 SEHNR, CDR2 FQNEAQ (reference sequence). V lost 5 bases, J lost 7 bases, and 12 bases lay in between. The CDR3 sequence is 13 residues long. CDR3 bases: TGTGCCAGCAGCCCCAGGGTGGAACAGCCCCAGCATTTT. Amino acids: CASSPRVEQPQHF. The entire variable domain, with the rest obtained from reference TRBV7-9 and TRBJ1-5, is as follows: DTGVSQNPRHKITKRGQNVTFRCDPISEHNRLYWYRQTLGQGPEFLTYFQNEAQLEKSRLLSDRFSAERPKGSFSTLEIQRTEQGDSAMYLCASSPRVEQPQHFGDGTRLSIL.

The genes are TRBV20-1 and TRBJ2-7, with D maybe TRBD2 (6 bases). The germline gives CDR1 DFQATT, CDR2 SNEGSKA (reference sequence). This CDR3 has 15 amino acids. Trimming cost V 3 bases and J 6 bases, with 21 bases left between them. As DNA, the CDR3 is TGCAGTGCTAGTTCCCCCTCGCGGGAACCGTTCGAGCAGTACTTC. Its protein is CSASSPSREPFEQYF.

Ten or more counts support this clonotype. This sequence joins TRBV24-1 and TRBJ2-5; the match to TRBD2 covers 7 bases. The V gene's germline CDR1 is KGHDR and CDR2 SFDVKD. The junction had 8 bases not matched to a gene; V was cut back by 12 bases and J by 2 bases. The CDR3 totals 13 residues. CDR3 protein: CASSTGRQETQYF. The CDR3 nucleotides are TGTGCCTCCTCGACCGGGAGGCAAGAGACCCAGTACTTC.

With regard to this clonotype: At one of its ends the junction is not consistent with the germline gene, which may arise from a read error. The chain couples TRBV5-1 to TRBJ2-1; D gene uncertain. This CDR3 has 13 residues. Germline V CDR1 and CDR2: SGHRS, YFSETQ. CDR3: CAGSFGPFREQFF. The CDR3, as DNA: TGCGCCGGCAGCTTTGGGCCGTTCCGGGAGCAGTTCTTC.

This clonotype was seen a few times. This chain connects TRBV4-3 to TRBJ2-3; D is ambiguous. V dropped 0 bases and J dropped 3 bases, with 7 bases sitting between them. Germline lookup yields CDR1 LGHNA and CDR2 YSLEER. The CDR3 is 14 residues long. The DNA for the CDR3 is TGCGCCAGCAGCCAAGAATCCCGAACAGATACGCAGTATTTT. Protein product: CASSQESRTDTQYF.

This clonotype was seen only a few times. This chain joins TRBV7-9 and TRBJ2-7; D is ambiguous. This CDR3 spans 11 amino acids. The ends were cut back, 1 base at V and 12 bases at J, with 10 bases in the middle. CDR1 and CDR2 (germline): SEHNR, FQNEAQ (reference sequence). CDR3 DNA: TGTGCCAGCAGCTTAGGGCCACAACCGTACTTC. Translated, it gives CASSLGPQPYF.

The chain is built from TRBV4-2 and TRBJ2-3, with 13 bases fitting TRBD2. The CDR3 consists of 17 residues. Per the germline V gene, CDR1 is LGHNA and CDR2 is YNFKEQ. The trim removed 0 bases at V and 1 base at J, leaving 1 base unmatched. In DNA, the CDR3 is TGTGCCAGCAGCCAAGACGGACTAGCGGGGGGCACAGATACGCAGTATTTT. Protein: CASSQDGLAGGTDTQYF.

The chain joins TRBV6-6 to TRBJ1-1; D gene uncertain. The V gene's germline CDR1 is MNHNY and CDR2 SVGAGI (reference sequence). This CDR3 region has 16 residues. V was trimmed by 7 bases and J by 3 bases, leaving 21 bases between them. The CDR3 region is CASIRAYLERDTEAFF. CDR3 coding DNA: TGTGCCAGCATCCGAGCCTACCTGGAGAGGGACACTGAAGCTTTCTTT.

There are many counts of this clonotype. J is TRBJ1-4 and V is TRBV7-2; 7 positions match TRBD1. J gave up 1 base and V 1 base, and 0 bases lay outside the gene matches. Germline CDR1 reads SGHTA; CDR2 reads FQGNSA. The CDR3 has 15 residues. CDR3 loop: CASSLDRGTNEKLFF. The CDR3 coding sequence is TGTGCCAGCAGCTTAGACAGGGGAACTAATGAAAAACTGTTTTTT.